This is a list of T cell receptor beta chains from one sample in a study of blood T cell repertoires in COVID-19. The data were produced by immunoSEQ multiplex PCR, yet TCRdb's version contains in-frame clones alone and is incomplete. Seen here are some 370,000 clones, around 90% observed once, and the top ten hold roughly 6.8%. Specimen: peripheral blood. The receptors stem from a man younger than 30 with active or convalescent COVID-19. The conserved cysteine and the conserved F or W are not part of the CDR3 here. Each record gives: D gene, V gene, J gene, clone size, CDR3 protein. The D gene is left open where the match is weak. Size is stated for part of the rows, as once, few or many counts, or as a class when the clone is expanded.

>NA|TRBV2|TRBJ2-2|NA
ASTHDAQRNTGELF
>NA|TRBV6-6|TRBJ1-1|NA
ASTLKLNTEAF
>NA|TRBV27|TRBJ1-3|NA
ASSLRGSGNTIY
>NA|TRBV4-1|TRBJ2-2|NA
ASSQPGTPNTGELF
>NA|TRBV7-9|TRBJ1-1|NA
ASSSDGVADEAF
>TRBD1|TRBV29-1|TRBJ1-2|NA
SVVRGRDYGYT
>TRBD1|TRBV12-5|TRBJ2-1|NA
ASGTGTGNNEQF
>TRBD1|TRBV28|TRBJ2-3|NA
ASSFPLRGGSGDTQY
>NA|TRBV15|TRBJ2-7|NA
ATSRGTDIYEQY
>TRBD2|TRBV9|TRBJ2-1|NA
ASSVTSGSVYNEQF
>TRBD2|TRBV2|TRBJ2-6|NA
ASSVAGGISGANVLT
>TRBD2|TRBV11-2|TRBJ2-7|NA
ASSPLTSGYEQY
>NA|TRBV7-7|TRBJ2-5|NA
ASSRAGINEETQY
>TRBD1|TRBV7-2|TRBJ1-2|NA
ASSLVGQGAFGYT
>TRBD2|TRBV7-2|TRBJ2-1|NA
ASSLTSGKYNEQF
>TRBD2|TRBV19|TRBJ2-2|NA
ASSIVAGVFPGELF
>TRBD1|TRBV28|TRBJ2-2|NA
ASSLLGQGHTGELF
>NA|TRBV4-2|TRBJ2-7|NA
ASSSRLAASYEQY
>NA|TRBV7-6|TRBJ2-3|once
ASSTGWASTDTQY
>NA|TRBV2|TRBJ2-5|once
ASSDSGGKETQY
>TRBD1|TRBV5-6|TRBJ1-2|few
ASSTAGTGDRGYT
>NA|TRBV7-2|TRBJ2-1|NA
ASSFTGYYNEQF
>TRBD1|TRBV27|TRBJ2-7|NA
ASSLIDRVAYEQY
>NA|TRBV27|TRBJ2-7|NA
ASSNRGTMSSYEQY